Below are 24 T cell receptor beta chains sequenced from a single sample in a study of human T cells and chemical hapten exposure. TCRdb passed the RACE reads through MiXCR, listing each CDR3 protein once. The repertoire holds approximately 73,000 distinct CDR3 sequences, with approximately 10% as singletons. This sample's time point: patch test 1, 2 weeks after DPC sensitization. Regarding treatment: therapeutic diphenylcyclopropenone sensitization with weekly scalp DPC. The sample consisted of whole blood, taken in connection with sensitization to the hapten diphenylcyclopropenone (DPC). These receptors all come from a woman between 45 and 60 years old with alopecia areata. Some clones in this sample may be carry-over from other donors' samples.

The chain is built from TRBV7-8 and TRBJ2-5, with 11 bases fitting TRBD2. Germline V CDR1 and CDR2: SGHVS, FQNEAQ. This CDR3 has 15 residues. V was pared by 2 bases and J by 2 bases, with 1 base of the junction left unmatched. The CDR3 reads CASSLIAGGQETQYF. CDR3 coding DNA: TGTGCCAGCAGCTTAATAGCGGGAGGGCAAGAGACCCAGTACTTC. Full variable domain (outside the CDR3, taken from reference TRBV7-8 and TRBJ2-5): GAGVSQSPRYKVAKRGQDVALRCDPISGHVSLFWYQQALGQGPEFLTYFQNEAQLDKSGLPSDRFFAERPEGSVSTLKIQRTQQEDSAVYLCASSLIAGGQETQYFGPGTRLLVL.

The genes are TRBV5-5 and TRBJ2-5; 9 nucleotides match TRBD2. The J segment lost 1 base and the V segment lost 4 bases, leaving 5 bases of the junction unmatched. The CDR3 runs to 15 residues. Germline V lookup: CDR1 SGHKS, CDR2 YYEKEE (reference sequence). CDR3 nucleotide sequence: TGTGCCAGCAGCCGCGGACTAGCGACCCAAGAGACCCAGTACTTC. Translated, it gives CASSRGLATQETQYF.

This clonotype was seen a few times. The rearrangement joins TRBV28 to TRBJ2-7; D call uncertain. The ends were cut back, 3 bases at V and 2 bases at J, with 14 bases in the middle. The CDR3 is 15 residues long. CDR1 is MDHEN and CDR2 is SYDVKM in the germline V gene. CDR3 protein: CASSFTALTPYEQYF. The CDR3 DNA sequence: TGTGCCAGCAGTTTCACCGCCTTAACCCCCTACGAGCAGTACTTC.

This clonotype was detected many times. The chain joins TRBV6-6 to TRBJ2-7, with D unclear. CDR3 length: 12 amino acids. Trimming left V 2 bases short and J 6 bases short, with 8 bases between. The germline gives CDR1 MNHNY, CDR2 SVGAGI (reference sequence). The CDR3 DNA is TGTGCCAGCAGTTACCGGACGGCCGAGCAGTACTTC. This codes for CASSYRTAEQYF.

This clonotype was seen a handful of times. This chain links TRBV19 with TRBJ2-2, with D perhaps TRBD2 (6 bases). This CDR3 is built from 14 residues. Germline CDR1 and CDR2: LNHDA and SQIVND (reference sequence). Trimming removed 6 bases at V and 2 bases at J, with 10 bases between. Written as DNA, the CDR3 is TGTGCCAGTAGGGAGCGGGTAAACACCGGGGAGCTGTTTTTT. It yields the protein CASRERVNTGELFF.

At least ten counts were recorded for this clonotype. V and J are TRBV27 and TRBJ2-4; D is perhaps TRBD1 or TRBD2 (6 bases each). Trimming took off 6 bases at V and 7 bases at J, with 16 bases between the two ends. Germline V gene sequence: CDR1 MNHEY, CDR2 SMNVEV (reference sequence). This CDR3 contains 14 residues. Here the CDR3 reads CASRKGGPNNIQYF. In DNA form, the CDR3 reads TGTGCCAGCAGGAAGGGGGGTCCTAACAACATTCAGTACTTC.

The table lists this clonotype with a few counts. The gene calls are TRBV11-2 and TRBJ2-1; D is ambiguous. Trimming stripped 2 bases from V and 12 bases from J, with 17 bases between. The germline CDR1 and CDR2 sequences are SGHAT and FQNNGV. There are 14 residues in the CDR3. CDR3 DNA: TGTGCCAGCAGCTTAAACCAGGCCAGGTCCGGGCAGTTCTTC. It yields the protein CASSLNQARSGQFF.

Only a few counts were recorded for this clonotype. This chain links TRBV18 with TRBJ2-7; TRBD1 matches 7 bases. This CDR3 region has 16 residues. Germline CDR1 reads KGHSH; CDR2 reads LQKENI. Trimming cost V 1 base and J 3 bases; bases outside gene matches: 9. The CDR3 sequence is CASSPQNKGAGYEQYF. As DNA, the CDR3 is TGTGCCAGCTCACCACAAAATAAGGGGGCAGGCTACGAGCAGTACTTC. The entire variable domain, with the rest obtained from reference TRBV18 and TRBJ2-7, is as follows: NAGVMQNPRHLVRRRGQEARLRCSPMKGHSHVYWYRQLPEEGLKFMVYLQKENIIDESGMPKERFSAEFPKEGPSILRIQQVVRGDSAAYFCASSPQNKGAGYEQYFGPGTRLTVT.

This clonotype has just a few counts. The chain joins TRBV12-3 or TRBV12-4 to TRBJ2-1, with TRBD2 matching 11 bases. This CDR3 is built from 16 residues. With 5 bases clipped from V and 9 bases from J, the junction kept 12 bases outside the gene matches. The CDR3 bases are TGTGCCAGCAGTATTCACACTAGCGGGAGACCCAGTGAGCAGTTCTTC. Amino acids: CASSIHTSGRPSEQFF.

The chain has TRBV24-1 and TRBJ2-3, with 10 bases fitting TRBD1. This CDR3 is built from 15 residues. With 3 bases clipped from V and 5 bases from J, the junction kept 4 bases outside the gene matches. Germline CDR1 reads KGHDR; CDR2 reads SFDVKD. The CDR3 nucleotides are TGTGCCACCAGTGATCCGGGACAGGGGAAAGATACGCAGTATTTT. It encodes CATSDPGQGKDTQYF.

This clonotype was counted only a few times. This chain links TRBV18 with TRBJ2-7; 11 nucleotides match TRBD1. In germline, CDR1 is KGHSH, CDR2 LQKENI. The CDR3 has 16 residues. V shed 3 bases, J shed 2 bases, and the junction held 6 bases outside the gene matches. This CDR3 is CASSPRTGGHPYEQYF. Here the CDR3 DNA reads TGTGCCAGCTCACCGCGGACAGGGGGCCACCCCTACGAGCAGTACTTC.

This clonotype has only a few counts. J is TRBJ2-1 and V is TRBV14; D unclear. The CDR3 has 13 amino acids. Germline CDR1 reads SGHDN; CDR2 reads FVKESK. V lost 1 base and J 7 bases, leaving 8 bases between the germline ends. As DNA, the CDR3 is TGTGCCAGCAGCCAAGCGGTACGTAATGAGCAGTTCTTC. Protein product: CASSQAVRNEQFF.

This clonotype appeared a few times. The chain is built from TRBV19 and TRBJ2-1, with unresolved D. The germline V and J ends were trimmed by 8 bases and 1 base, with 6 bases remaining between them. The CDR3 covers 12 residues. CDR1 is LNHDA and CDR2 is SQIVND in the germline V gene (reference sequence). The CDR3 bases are TGTGCCAGTGGTCGTTCCTACAATGAGCAGTTCTTC. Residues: CASGRSYNEQFF.

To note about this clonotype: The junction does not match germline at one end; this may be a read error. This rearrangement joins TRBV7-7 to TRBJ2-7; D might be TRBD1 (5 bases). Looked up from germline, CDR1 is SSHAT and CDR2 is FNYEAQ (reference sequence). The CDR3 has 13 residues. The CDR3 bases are TGTGCTAGCAGCCTAAGCAGGGATCGCGAGCAGTACTTC. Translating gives CASSLSRDREQYF.

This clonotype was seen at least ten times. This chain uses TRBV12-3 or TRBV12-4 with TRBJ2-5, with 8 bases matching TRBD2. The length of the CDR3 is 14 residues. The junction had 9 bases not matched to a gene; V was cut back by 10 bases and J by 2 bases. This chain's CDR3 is CATGKAGGQETQYF. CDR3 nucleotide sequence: TGTGCCACCGGGAAGGCGGGAGGACAAGAGACCCAGTACTTC.

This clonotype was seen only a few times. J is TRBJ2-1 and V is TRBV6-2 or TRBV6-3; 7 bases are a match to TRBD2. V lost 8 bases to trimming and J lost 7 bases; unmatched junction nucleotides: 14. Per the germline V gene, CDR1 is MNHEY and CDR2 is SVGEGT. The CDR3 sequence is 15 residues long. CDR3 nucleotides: TGTGCCAGCCATAGGACGGGGAGGGCCTGGAATGAGCAGTTCTTC. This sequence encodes CASHRTGRAWNEQFF.

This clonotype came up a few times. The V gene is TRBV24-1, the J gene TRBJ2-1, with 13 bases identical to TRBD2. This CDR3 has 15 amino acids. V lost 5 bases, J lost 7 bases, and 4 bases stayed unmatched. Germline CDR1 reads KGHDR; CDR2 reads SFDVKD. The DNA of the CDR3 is TGTGCCACCAGTGGCACTAGCGGGAGGGGAAATGAGCAGTTCTTC. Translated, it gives CATSGTSGRGNEQFF.

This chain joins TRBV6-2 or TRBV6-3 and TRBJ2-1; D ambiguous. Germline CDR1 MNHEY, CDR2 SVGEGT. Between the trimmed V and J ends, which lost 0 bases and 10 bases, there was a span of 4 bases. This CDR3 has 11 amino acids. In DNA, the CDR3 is TGTGCCAGCAGTTACTCGAGCGAGCAGTTCTTC. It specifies CASSYSSEQFF.

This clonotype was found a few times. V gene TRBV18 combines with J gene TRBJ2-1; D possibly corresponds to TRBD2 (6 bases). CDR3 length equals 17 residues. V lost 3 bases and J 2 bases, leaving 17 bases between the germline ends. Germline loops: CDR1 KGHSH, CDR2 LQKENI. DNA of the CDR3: TGTGCCAGCTCACCGCAGAATCCCCGGGGGACCTACAATGAGCAGTTCTTC. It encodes CASSPQNPRGTYNEQFF.

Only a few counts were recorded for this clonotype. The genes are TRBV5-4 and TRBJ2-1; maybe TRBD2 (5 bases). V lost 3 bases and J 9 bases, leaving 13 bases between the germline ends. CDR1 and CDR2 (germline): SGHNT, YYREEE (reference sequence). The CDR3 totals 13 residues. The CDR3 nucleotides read TGTGCCAGCAGCTGGACTCCCACCACTGAGCAGTTCTTC. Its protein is CASSWTPTTEQFF.

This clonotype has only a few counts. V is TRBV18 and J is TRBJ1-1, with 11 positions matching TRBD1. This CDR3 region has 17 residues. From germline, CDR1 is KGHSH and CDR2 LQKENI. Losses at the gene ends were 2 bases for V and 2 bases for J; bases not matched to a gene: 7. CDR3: CASSPLGQGAGNTEAFF. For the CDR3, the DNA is TGTGCCAGCTCACCATTAGGACAGGGGGCTGGAAACACTGAAGCTTTCTTT.

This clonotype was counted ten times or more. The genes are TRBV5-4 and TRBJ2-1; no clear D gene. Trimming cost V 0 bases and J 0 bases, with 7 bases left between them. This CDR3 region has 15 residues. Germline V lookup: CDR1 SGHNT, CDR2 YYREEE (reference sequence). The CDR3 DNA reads TGTGCCAGCAGCTTGGAAGGTAGCTCCTACAATGAGCAGTTCTTC. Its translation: CASSLEGSSYNEQFF.

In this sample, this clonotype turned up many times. DNA of the CDR3: TGTGCCAGCAGCCCAGGGACAGGGGAATTCTACGAGCAGTACTTC. The encoded protein is CASSPGTGEFYEQYF. This chain uses TRBV11-2 with TRBJ2-7; 10 bases fit TRBD1. Germline-derived CDR1 and CDR2 are SGHAT and FQNNGV. J gave up 3 bases and V 5 bases, and 7 bases lay outside the gene matches. The CDR3 consists of 15 residues.

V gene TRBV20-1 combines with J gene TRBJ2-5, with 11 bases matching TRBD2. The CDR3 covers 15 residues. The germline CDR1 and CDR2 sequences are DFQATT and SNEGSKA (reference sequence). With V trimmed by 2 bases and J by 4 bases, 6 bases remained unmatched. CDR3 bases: TGCAGTGCTAGACTCACTAGCGGGAGACGAGAGACCCAGTACTTC. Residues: CSARLTSGRRETQYF.